The clone carrying this TCR beta chain was recorded only once. Germline CDR1 and CDR2: WSHSY and SAAADI. This CDR3 comprises 15 residues. V lost 6 bases to trimming and J lost 7 bases; unmatched junction nucleotides: 8. This record comes from a study of blood T cell repertoires in COVID-19. Study-wide context: Researchers got acute and convalescent COVID-19 samples from the United States, Italy and Spain. PBMCs, B-cell-depleted T cells, or T cells provided the cDNA or gDNA that made up the material.

Original handling: The authors estimated nucleated cell counts from reference gene primer amplification. Clones were read by immunoSEQ multiplex PCR, and TCRdb kept only the in-frame ones, dropping some. V and J calls and clone size follow that table, whereas D and trimming were derived from the DNA. Of about 100,000 clones in the sample, approximately 86% are singletons; the top ten hold 5%. The source is a human donor in a cohort sampled during active COVID-19. The V gene is TRBV10-2, the J gene TRBJ2-1; 11 bases map to TRBD2. Sample: peripheral blood. The CDR3 loop is CASSPLAGGLNEQFF. The CDR3 DNA sequence: TGCGCCAGCAGCCCGCTAGCGGGAGGATTGAATGAGCAGTTCTTC.